The 5 T cell receptor beta chains in this list originate from one sample, sequenced in a study of blood T cell repertoires in COVID-19. Measured with immunoSEQ multiplex PCR; TCRdb has only the in-frame clones, and not every one. The sample carries 120,000 to 150,000 clones, 70% to 90% recorded once. Sequencing used peripheral blood. Every receptor here comes from a woman between 45 and 65 years old with acute or convalescent COVID-19.

This clone was seen just once. V is TRBV7-9 and J is TRBJ1-2; 7 nucleotides agree with TRBD1. The CDR3 is made up of 17 amino acids. Losses at the gene ends were 0 bases for V and 2 bases for J; bases not matched to a gene: 9. The germline CDR1 and CDR2 sequences are SEHNR and FQNEAQ (reference sequence). The CDR3 loop reads CASSLALVGTVNYGYTF. DNA of the CDR3: TGTGCCAGCAGCTTAGCGCTTGTTGGGACAGTCAACTATGGCTACACCTTC.

This chain links TRBV7-9 with TRBJ1-6; 8 positions match TRBD1. V shed 2 bases and J 9 bases; nucleotides not matched to a gene: 6. This CDR3 is 15 amino acids long. Looked up from germline, CDR1 is SEHNR and CDR2 is FQNEAQ (reference sequence). The CDR3 is CASSLMDRDRSPLHF. The CDR3 DNA is TGTGCCAGCAGCTTAATGGACAGGGATCGTTCACCCCTCCACTTT.

The chain employs TRBV28 and TRBJ1-1; no clear D. V was pared by 6 bases and J by 3 bases, with 14 bases between. This CDR3 region has 14 residues. CDR1 and CDR2 (germline): MDHEN, SYDVKM. In nucleotides, the CDR3 is TGTGCCAGCAGGCCCCTCCCGGGATACACTGAAGCTTTCTTT. This sequence encodes CASRPLPGYTEAFF.

This clone showed up just once. This chain connects TRBV5-4 to TRBJ2-3, with D unclear. Trimming shortened V by 0 bases and J by 0 bases, and 5 bases separated the two germline ends. CDR1 and CDR2 (germline): SGHNT, YYREEE (reference sequence). The CDR3 is 14 residues long. The DNA for the CDR3 is TGTGCCAGCAGCTTGGATTCTAGCACAGATACGCAGTATTTT. Translated: CASSLDSSTDTQYF.

The rearrangement uses TRBV5-1 and TRBJ2-4; 7 positions match TRBD2. CDR3 size: 17 residues. The V gene's germline CDR1 is SGHRS and CDR2 YFSETQ. The J segment lost 8 bases and the V segment lost 1 base, leaving 15 bases of the junction unmatched. CDR3 sequence (DNA): TGCGCCAGCAGCTTGCATTCCTCGGGTACGGGAGGTGACATTCAGTACTTC. Translated: CASSLHSSGTGGDIQYF. Based on the CDR3 plus reference TRBV5-1 and TRBJ2-4, the full variable domain is KAGVTQTPRYLIKTRGQQVTLSCSPISGHRSVSWYQQTPGQGLQFLFEYFSETQRNKGNFPGRFSGRQFSNSRSEMNVSTLELGDSALYLCASSLHSSGTGGDIQYFGAGTRLSVL.